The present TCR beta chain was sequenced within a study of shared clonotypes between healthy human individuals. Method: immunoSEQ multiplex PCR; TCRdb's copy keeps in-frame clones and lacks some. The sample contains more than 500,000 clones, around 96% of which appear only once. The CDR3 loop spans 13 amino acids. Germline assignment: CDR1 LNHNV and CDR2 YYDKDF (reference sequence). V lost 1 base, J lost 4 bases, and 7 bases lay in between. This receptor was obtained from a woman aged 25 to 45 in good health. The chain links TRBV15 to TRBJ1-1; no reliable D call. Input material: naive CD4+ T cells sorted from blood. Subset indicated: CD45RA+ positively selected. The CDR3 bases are TGTGCCACCAGCAGAGCCGGGAGCACTGAAGCTTTCTTT. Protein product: CATSRAGSTEAFF.